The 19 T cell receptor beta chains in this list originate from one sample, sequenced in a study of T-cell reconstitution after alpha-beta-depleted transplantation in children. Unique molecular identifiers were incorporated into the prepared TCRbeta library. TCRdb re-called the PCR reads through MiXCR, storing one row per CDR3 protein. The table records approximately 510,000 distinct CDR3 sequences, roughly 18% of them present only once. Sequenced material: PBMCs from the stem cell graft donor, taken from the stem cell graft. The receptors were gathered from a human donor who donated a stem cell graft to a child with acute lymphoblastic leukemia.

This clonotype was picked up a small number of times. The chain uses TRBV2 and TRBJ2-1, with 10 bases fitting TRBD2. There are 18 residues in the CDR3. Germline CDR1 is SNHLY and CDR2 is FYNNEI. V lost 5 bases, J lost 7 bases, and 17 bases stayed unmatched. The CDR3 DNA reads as TGTGCCAGCAGTATATCACCCCGAAGCGGGAGGGCCTCGAATGAGCAGTTCTTC. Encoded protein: CASSISPRSGRASNEQFF.

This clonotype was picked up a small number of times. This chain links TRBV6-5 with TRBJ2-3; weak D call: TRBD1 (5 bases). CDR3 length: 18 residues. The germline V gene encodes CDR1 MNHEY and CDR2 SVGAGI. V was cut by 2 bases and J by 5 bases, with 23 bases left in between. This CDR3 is CASSYRSGRVTLRDTQYF. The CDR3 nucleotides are TGTGCCAGCAGTTACCGTTCCGGCAGGGTCACACTCCGAGATACGCAGTATTTT.

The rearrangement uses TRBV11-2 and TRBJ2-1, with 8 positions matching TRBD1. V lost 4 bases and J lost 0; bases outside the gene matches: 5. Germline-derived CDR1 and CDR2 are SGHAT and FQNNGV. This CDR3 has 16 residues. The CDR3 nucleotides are TGTGCCAGCAGCTCGGGACAGGCGAGCTCCTACAATGAGCAGTTCTTC. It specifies CASSSGQASSYNEQFF.

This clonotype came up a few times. The CDR3 nucleotides are TGTGCCAGCAGCGTCCACCCGGGACTCTCTGAGCAGTACTTC. Translation: CASSVHPGLSEQYF. V usage is TRBV12-3 or TRBV12-4 and J usage is TRBJ2-7; D possibly corresponds to TRBD2 (6 bases). Deletions cut 6 bases from V and 7 bases from J, with 19 bases between. The CDR3 consists of 14 residues.

The CDR3 reads CASSLEGGGSYEQYF. The CDR3 bases are TGCGCCAGCAGCTTGGAGGGGGGAGGATCCTACGAGCAGTACTTC. V and J are TRBV5-1 and TRBJ2-7; D assignment may be TRBD1 or TRBD2 (6 bases each). From germline, CDR1 is SGHRS and CDR2 YFSETQ. Trimming took off 0 bases at V and 1 base at J, with 11 bases between the two ends. This CDR3 comprises 15 residues.

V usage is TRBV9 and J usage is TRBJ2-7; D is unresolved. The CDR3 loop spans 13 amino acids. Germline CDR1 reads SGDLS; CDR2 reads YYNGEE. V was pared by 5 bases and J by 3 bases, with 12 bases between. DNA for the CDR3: TGTGCCAGCAGTGTTAGTGGCGGCTACGAGCAGTACTTC. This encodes CASSVSGGYEQYF.

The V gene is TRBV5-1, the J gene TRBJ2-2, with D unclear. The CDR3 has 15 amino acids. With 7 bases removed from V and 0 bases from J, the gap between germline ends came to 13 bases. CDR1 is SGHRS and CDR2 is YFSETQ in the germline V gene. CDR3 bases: TGCGCCAGCGAAGATGGCCATTCGAACACCGGGGAGCTGTTTTTT. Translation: CASEDGHSNTGELFF.

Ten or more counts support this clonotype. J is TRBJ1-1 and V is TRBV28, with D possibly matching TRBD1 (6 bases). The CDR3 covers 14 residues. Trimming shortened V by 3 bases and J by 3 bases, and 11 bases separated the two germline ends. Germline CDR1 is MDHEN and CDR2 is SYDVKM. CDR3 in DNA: TGTGCCAGCAGTTTCAGGGGCCCTGACACTGAAGCTTTCTTT. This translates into CASSFRGPDTEAFF.

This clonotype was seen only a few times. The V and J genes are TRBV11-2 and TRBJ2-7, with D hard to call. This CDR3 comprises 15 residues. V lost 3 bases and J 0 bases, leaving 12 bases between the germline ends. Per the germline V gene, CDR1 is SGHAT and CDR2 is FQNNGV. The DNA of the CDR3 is TGTGCCAGCAGCTTCGAGCCCTCCACCTCCTACGAGCAGTACTTC. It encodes CASSFEPSTSYEQYF.

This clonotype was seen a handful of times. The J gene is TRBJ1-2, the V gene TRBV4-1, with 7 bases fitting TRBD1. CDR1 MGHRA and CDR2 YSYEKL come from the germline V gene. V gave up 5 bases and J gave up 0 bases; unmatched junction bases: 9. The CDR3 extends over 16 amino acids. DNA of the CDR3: TGCGCCAGCAGCACCCTGGGACAGAAGTCTAACTATGGCTACACCTTC. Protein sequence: CASSTLGQKSNYGYTF.

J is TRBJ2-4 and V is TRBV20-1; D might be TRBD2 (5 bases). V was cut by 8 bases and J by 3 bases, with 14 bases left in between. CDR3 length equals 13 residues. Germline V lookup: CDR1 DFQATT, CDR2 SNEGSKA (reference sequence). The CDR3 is CSPRELGKNIQYF. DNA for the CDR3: TGCAGTCCGAGGGAGTTGGGCAAAAACATTCAGTACTTC.

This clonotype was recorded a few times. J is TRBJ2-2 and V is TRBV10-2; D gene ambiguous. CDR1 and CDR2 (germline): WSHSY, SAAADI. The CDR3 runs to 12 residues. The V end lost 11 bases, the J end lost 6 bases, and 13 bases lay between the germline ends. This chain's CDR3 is CAPREHAGELFF. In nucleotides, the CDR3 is TGCGCCCCCAGAGAGCACGCCGGGGAGCTGTTTTTT.

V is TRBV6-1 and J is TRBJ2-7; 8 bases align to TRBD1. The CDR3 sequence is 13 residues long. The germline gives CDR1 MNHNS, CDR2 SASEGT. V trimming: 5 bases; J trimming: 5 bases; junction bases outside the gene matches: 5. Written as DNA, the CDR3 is TGTGCCAGCAGTCCCGACAGGGGAGACGAGCAGTACTTC. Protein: CASSPDRGDEQYF.

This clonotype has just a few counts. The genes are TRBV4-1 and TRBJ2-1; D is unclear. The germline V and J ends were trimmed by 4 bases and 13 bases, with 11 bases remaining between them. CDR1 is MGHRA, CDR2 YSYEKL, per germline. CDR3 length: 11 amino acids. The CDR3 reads CASSRDRVQFF. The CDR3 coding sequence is TGCGCCAGCAGCCGAGATAGGGTCCAGTTCTTC.

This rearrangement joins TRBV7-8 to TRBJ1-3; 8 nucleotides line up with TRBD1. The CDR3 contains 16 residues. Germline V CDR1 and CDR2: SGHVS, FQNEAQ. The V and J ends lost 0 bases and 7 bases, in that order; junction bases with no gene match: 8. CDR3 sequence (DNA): TGTGCCAGCAGCTTAGCGGCAGGGGGCAGCTGGAACACCATATATTTT. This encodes CASSLAAGGSWNTIYF.

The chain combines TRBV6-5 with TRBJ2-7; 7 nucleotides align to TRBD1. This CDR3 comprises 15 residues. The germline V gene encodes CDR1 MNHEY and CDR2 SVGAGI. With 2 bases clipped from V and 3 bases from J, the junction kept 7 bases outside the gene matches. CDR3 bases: TGTGCCAGCAGTTACAATCCGGGACAGAACTACGAGCAGTACTTC. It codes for CASSYNPGQNYEQYF.

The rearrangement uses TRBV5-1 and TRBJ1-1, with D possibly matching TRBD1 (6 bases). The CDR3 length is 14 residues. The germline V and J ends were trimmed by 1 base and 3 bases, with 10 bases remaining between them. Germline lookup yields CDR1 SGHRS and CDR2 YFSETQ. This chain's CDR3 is CASSLWGADTEAFF. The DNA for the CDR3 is TGCGCCAGCAGCTTGTGGGGGGCGGACACTGAAGCTTTCTTT.

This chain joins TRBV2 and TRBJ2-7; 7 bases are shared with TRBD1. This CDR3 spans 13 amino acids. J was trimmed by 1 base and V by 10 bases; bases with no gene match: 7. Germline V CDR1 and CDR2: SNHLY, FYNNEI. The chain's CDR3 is CATRQGWSYEQYF. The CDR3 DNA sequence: TGTGCCACCAGACAGGGTTGGTCCTACGAGCAGTACTTC. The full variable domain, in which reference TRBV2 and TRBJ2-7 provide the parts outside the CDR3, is EPEVTQTPSHQVTQMGQEVILRCVPISNHLYFYWYRQILGQKVEFLVSFYNNEISEKSEIFDDQFSVERPDGSNFTLKIRSTKLEDSAMYFCATRQGWSYEQYFGPGTRLTVT.

CDR3 nucleotides: TGCAGTGCTAGAGGCCCCCCGGGAGGAGGCTACGAGCAGTACTTC. As protein: CSARGPPGGGYEQYF. V usage is TRBV20-1 and J usage is TRBJ2-7; TRBD2 agrees at 7 bases. The CDR3 has 15 amino acids. Looked up from germline, CDR1 is DFQATT and CDR2 is SNEGSKA (reference sequence). With V trimmed by 1 base and J by 3 bases, 9 bases remained unmatched.